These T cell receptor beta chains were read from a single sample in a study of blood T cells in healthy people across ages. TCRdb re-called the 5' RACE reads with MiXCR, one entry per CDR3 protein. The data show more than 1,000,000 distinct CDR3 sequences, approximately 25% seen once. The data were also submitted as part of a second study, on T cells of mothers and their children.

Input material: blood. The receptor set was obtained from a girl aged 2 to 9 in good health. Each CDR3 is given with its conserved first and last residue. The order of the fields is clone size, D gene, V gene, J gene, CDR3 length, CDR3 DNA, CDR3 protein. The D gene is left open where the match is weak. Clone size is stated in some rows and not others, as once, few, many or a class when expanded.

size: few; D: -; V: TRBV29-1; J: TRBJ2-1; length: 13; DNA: TGCAGCGTTGCGGTGGGAACCTACAATGAGCAGTTCTTC; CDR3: CSVAVGTYNEQFF
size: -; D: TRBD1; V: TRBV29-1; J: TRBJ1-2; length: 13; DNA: TGCAGCGTCTTAGACAGGGTCCCCTATGGCTACACCTTC; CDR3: CSVLDRVPYGYTF
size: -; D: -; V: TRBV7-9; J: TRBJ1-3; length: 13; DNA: TGTGCCAGCAGCCAAGGGACAGGAAACACCATATATTTT; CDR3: CASSQGTGNTIYF
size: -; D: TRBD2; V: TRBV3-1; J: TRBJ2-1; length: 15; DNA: TGTGCCAGCAGCAATAGCGGGGGGGTCCACAATGAGCAGTTCTTC; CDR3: CASSNSGGVHNEQFF
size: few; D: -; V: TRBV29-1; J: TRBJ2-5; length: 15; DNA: TGCAGCGTTGAAGAAGTTGCGGGTGGGCAAGAGACCCAGTACTTC; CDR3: CSVEEVAGGQETQYF
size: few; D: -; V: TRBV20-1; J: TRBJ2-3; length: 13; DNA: TGCAGTGCTTGGGGAGTGAGCACAGATACGCAGTATTTT; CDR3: CSAWGVSTDTQYF
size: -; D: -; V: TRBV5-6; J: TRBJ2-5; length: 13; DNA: TGTGCCAGCAGCTTCGACCTAAGGGGGACCCAGTACTTC; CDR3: CASSFDLRGTQYF
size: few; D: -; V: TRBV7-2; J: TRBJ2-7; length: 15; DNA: TGTGCCAGCAGCTTAATGGGCAGGGGGGTTGGTGAGCAGTACTTC; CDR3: CASSLMGRGVGEQYF
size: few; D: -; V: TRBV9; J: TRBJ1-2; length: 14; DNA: TGTGCCAGCAGCGTAGAGACAGGTTTGGATGGCTACACCTTC; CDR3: CASSVETGLDGYTF
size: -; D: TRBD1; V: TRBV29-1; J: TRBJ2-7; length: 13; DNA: TGCAGCGGGGGTTCAGGGGGCCCCTACGAGCAGTACTTC; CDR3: CSGGSGGPYEQYF
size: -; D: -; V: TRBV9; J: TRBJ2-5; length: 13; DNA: TGTGCCAGCAGCGTAGCTTCCGAAGAGACCCAGTACTTC; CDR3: CASSVASEETQYF
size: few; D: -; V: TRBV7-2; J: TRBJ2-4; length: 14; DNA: TGTGCCAGCAGCTTATCGTCAGGGCTAGACATTCAGTACTTC; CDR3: CASSLSSGLDIQYF
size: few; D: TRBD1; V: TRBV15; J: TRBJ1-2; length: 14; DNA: TGTGCCACCAGTCCGGACAGGATGGACTATGGCTACACCTTC; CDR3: CATSPDRMDYGYTF
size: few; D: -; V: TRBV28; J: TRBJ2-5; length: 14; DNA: TGTGCCAGCAGTGAGGGTTGGTCCGGAGGGACCCAGTACTTC; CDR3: CASSEGWSGGTQYF
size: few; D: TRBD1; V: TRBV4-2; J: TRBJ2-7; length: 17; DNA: TGTGCCAGCAGCCAAGAAGGACAGGGGTGGCCAACCTACGAGCAGTACTTC; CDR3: CASSQEGQGWPTYEQYF
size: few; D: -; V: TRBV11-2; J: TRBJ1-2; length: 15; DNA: TGTGCCAGCAGCCCACCCCACGGAGGGGCGGATGGCTACACCTTC; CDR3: CASSPPHGGADGYTF
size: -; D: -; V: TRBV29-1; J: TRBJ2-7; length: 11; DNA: TGCAGCGTTAGAGGGGCTGACGAGCAGTACTTC; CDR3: CSVRGADEQYF
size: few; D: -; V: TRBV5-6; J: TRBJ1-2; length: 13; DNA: TGTGCCAGCAAGCCTACGGGACTTTATGGCTACACCTTC; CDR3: CASKPTGLYGYTF
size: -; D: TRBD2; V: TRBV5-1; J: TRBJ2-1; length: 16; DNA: TGCGCCAGCAGCTTTTCTGTGCCTAGCGGTTACAATGAGCAGTTCTTC; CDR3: CASSFSVPSGYNEQFF
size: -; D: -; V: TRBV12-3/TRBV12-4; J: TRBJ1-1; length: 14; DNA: TGTGCCAGGACCGATCGGACGGCTAACACTGAAGCTTTCTTT; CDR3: CARTDRTANTEAFF
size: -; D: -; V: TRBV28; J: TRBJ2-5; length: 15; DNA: TGTGCCAGCAGTCCCCGGGCAGTAACCAAAGAGACCCAGTACTTC; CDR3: CASSPRAVTKETQYF
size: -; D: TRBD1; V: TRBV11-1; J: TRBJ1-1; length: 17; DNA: TGTGCCAGCAGCTTTATTTCTATGGACAGGGGCAATACTGAAGCTTTCTTT; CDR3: CASSFISMDRGNTEAFF
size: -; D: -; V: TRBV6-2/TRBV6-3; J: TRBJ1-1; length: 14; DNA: TGTGCCAGCAGTTACTCGAAAGTGAACACTGAAGCTTTCTTT; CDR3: CASSYSKVNTEAFF
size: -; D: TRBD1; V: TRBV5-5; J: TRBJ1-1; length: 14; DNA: TGTGCCAGCAGCGACGTTGGACAGGACACTGAAGCTTTCTTT; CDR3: CASSDVGQDTEAFF
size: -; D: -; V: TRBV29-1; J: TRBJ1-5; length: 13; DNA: TGCAGCGTTGCTCCAGGGGAAAATCAGCCCCAGCATTTT; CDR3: CSVAPGENQPQHF
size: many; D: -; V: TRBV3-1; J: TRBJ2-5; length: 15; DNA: TGTGCCAGCAGCCAAGATCAGGGGGGTGAAGAGACCCAGTACTTC; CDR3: CASSQDQGGEETQYF
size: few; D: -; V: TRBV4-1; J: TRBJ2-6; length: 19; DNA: TGCGCCAGCAGCCAAGATCGGCTGGGGGCTAGCACTGGGGCCAACGTCCTGACTTTC; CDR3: CASSQDRLGASTGANVLTF
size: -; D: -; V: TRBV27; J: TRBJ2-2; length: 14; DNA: TGTGCCAGCAGACCTTCGGAGAACACCGGGGAGCTGTTTTTT; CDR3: CASRPSENTGELFF